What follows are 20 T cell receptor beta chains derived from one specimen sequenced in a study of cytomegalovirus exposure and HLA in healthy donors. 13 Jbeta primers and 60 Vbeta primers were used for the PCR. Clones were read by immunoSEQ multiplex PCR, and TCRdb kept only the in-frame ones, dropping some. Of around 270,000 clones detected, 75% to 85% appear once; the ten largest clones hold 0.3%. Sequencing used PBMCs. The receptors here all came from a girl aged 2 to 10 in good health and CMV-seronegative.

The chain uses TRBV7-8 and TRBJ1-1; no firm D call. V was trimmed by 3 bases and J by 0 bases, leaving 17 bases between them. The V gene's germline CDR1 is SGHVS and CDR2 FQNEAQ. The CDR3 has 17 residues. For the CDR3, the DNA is TGTGCCAGCAGCTTGCGGACTGTTAGCCAATTGAACACTGAAGCTTTCTTT. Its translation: CASSLRTVSQLNTEAFF.

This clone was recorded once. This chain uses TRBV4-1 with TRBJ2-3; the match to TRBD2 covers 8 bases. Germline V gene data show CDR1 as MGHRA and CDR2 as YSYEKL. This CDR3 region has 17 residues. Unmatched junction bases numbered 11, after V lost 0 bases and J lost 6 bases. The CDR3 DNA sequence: TGCGCCAGCAGCCAAGAAGCCAGCGGGAGTTTGATGGATACGCAGTATTTT. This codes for CASSQEASGSLMDTQYF.

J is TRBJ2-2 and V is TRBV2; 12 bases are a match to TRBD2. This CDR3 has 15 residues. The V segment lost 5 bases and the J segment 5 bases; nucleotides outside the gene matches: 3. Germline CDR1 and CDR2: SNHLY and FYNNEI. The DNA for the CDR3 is TGTGCCAGCAGTCAGACTAGCGGGAGTACCGGGGAGCTGTTTTTT. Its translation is CASSQTSGSTGELFF. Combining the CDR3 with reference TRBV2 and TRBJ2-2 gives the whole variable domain EPEVTQTPSHQVTQMGQEVILRCVPISNHLYFYWYRQILGQKVEFLVSFYNNEISEKSEIFDDQFSVERPDGSNFTLKIRSTKLEDSAMYFCASSQTSGSTGELFFGEGSRLTVL.

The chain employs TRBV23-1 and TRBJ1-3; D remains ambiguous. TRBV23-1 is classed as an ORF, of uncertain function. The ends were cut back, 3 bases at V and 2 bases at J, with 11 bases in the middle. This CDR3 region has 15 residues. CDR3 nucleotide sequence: TGCGCCAGCAGTCATTATAGTGCTCCTGGAAACACCATATATTTT. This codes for CASSHYSAPGNTIYF.

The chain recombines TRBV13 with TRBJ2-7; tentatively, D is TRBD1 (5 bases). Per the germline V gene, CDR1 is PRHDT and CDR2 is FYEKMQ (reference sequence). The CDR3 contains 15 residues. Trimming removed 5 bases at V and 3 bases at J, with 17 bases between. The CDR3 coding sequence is TGTGCCAGCAGCAGCAGGGTGCCTAGAGTCTACGAGCAGTACTTC. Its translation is CASSSRVPRVYEQYF.

As DNA, the CDR3 is TGTGCCAGCAGCTTAGGCGTGAACACTGAAGCTTTCTTT. It is translated as CASSLGVNTEAFF. The V gene is TRBV11-1, the J gene TRBJ1-1; D is unresolved. Per the germline V gene, CDR1 is SGHAT and CDR2 is FQDESV (reference sequence). This CDR3 comprises 13 residues. With 1 base removed from V and 0 bases from J, the gap between germline ends came to 3 bases.

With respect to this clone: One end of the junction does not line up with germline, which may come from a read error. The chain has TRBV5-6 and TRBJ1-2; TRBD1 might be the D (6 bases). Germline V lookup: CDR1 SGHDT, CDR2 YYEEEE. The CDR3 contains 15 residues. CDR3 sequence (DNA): TGTGCCAGCATCCTCCTATCCAGGGGTTCCTATGGCCACACCTTC. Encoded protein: CASILLSRGSYGHTF.

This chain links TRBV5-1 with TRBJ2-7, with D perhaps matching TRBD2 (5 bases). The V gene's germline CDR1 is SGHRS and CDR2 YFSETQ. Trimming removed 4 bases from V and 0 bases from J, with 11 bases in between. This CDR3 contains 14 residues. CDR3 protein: CASSGEGYSYEQYF. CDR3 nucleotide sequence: TGCGCCAGCAGCGGAGAGGGTTACTCCTACGAGCAGTACTTC.

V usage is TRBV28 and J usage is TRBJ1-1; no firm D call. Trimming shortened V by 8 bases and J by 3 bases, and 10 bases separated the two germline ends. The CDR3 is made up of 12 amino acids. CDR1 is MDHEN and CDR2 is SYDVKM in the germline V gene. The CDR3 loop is CASLDSDTEAFF. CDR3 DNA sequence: TGTGCCAGCTTAGACTCGGACACTGAAGCTTTCTTT.

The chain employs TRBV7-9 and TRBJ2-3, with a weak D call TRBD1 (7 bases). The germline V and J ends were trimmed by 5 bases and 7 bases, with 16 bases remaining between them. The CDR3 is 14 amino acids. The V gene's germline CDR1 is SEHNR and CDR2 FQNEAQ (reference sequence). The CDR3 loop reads CASSAGQGDHTQYF. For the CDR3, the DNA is TGTGCCAGCAGCGCGGGGCAGGGGGACCATACGCAGTATTTT.

CDR3 sequence reads: CAWSVPRGDKQKETQYF. Written as DNA, the CDR3 is TGTGCCTGGAGTGTACCCCGGGGGGACAAACAGAAAGAGACCCAGTACTTC. This chain joins TRBV30 and TRBJ2-5; TRBD2 is a possible D gene (7 bases). Trimming took off 0 bases at V and 3 bases at J, with 20 bases between the two ends. This CDR3 comprises 17 residues. Germline loops: CDR1 GTSNPN, CDR2 SVGIG (reference sequence).

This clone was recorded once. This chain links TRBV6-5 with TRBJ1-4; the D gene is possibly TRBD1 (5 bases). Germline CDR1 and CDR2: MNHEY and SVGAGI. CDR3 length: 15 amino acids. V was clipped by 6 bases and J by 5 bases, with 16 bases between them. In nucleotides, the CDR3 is TGTGCCAGCAGAACTACAGGTTTAGGGAATGAAAAACTGTTTTTT. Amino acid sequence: CASRTTGLGNEKLFF.

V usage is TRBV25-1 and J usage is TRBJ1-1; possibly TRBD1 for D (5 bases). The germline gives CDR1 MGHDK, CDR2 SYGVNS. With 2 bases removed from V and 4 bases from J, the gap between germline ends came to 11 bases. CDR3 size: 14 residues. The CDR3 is CASSEGAGSTEAFF. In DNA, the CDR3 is TGTGCCAGCAGTGAAGGGGCAGGAAGCACTGAAGCTTTCTTT.

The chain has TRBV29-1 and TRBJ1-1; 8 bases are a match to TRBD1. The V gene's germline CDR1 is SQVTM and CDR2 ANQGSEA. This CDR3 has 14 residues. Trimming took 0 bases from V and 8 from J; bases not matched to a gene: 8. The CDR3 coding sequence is TGCAGCGTTGAAGATGGGACAGGTCACATCGAAGCTTTCTTT. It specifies CSVEDGTGHIEAFF.

As DNA, the CDR3 is TGTGCCACCAGCAGAGAGGTAGCGGGGGGGGTGTACTTC. This codes for CATSREVAGGVYF. The V call is TRBV15, the J call TRBJ2-7, with 11 bases identical to TRBD2. The CDR3 is 13 amino acids. V was clipped by 0 bases and J by 12 bases; unmatched bases: 4. From germline, CDR1 is LNHNV and CDR2 YYDKDF (reference sequence).

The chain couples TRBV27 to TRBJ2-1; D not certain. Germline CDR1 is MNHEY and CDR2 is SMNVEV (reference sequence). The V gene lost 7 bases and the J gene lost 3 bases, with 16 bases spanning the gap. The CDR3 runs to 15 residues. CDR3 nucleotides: TGTGCCAGCAATTGGGCTCCAACGAACTACAATGAGCAGTTCTTC. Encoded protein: CASNWAPTNYNEQFF.

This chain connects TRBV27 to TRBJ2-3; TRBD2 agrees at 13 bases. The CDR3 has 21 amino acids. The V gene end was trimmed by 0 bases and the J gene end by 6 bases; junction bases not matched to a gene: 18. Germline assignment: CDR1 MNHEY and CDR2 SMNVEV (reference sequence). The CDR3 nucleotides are TGTGCCAGCAGTTTATCGAAAAGGACTAGCGGGAGCTCTCGTTTTATGGATACGCAGTATTTT. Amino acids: CASSLSKRTSGSSRFMDTQYF.

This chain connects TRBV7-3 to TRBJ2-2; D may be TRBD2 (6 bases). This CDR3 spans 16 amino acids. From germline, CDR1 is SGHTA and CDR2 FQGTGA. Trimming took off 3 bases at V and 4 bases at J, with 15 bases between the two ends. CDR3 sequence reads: CASSLSGGFPTGELFF. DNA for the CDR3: TGTGCCAGCAGCTTGTCCGGGGGATTCCCCACCGGGGAGCTGTTTTTT.

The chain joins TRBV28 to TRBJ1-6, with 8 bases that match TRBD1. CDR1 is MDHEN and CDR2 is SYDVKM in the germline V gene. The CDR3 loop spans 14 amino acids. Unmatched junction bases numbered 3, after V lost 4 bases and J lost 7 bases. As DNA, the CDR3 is TGTGCCAGCAGTTCGGGGACAGGCAATTCACCCCTCCACTTT. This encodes CASSSGTGNSPLHF.

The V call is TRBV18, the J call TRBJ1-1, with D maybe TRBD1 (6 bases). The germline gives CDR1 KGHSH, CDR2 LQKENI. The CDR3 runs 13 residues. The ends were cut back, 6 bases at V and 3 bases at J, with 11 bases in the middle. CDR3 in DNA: TGTGCCAGCTCTGGGCCAGGGGACACTGAAGCTTTCTTT. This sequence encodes CASSGPGDTEAFF.